The clone carrying this T cell receptor beta chain occurred a few times. What it binds is not known. The data belong to a study of T cell repertoires in cytomegalovirus infection. In TCRdb, the reads were re-called with MiXCR into one record per CDR3 protein. The sample has about 830,000 distinct CDR3 sequences, roughly 33% seen once; the top ten hold around an eighth. The sample in question was cultured CD8+ T cells from PBMCs, obtained from culture after CMV antigen stimulation. The clonotype originates from a human donor in good health (CMV status not recorded). Some clones in this sample may be carry-over from other donors' samples.

In DNA, the CDR3 is TGTGCCAGCAGCTCCACCGGCAGGGAAGCTTTCTTT. It translates to CASSSTGREAFF. V gene TRBV7-9 combines with J gene TRBJ1-1; D is uncertain. CDR1 SEHNR and CDR2 FQNEAQ come from the germline V gene (reference sequence). CDR3 length equals 12 residues. The germline V and J ends were trimmed by 4 bases and 8 bases, with 11 bases remaining between them.